The rows below give T cell receptor beta chains drawn from one sample of a study of T cells expressing NK-cell markers. No DNA is given; TCRdb re-called the 5' RACE reads and lists each CDR3 protein once. This listing includes roughly 390,000 distinct CDR3 sequences. Material for sequencing was blood T cells: a sorted CD56 or NKG2C T cell subset, CD4+ or CD8+ T cells, or bulk PBMC T cells (not recorded which). Receptor source: a man aged 18-70 years in good health. CDR3s include the opening cysteine and the closing phenylalanine or tryptophan.

V gene: TRBV18; J gene: TRBJ2-1; CDR3 protein: CASSRTRSVAPYNEQFF
V gene: TRBV18; J gene: TRBJ2-3; CDR3 protein: CASSLLTGTSTDTQYF
V gene: TRBV28; J gene: TRBJ1-6; CDR3 protein: CASGSGFSPLHF
V gene: TRBV12-3/TRBV12-4; J gene: TRBJ1-1; CDR3 protein: CASSLRRNNRLNTEAFF
V gene: TRBV2; J gene: TRBJ1-1; CDR3 protein: CASSASGLVTEAFF
V gene: TRBV6-1; J gene: TRBJ2-1; CDR3 protein: CASSPGTSGGAQEQFF
V gene: TRBV27; J gene: TRBJ2-2; CDR3 protein: CASSDHSSGHRELFF
V gene: TRBV10-3; J gene: TRBJ1-3; CDR3 protein: CAISSTDSGNTIYF
V gene: TRBV27; J gene: TRBJ2-1; CDR3 protein: CASSLEAGGIYNEQFF
V gene: TRBV2; J gene: TRBJ1-1; CDR3 protein: CASRRGKKGTEAFF
V gene: TRBV5-1; J gene: TRBJ2-2; CDR3 protein: CASSRQIDRVAGELFF
V gene: TRBV12-3/TRBV12-4; J gene: TRBJ2-6; CDR3 protein: CASYLYRSGANVLTF
V gene: TRBV9; J gene: TRBJ2-4; CDR3 protein: CASSVSGGGGIQYF
V gene: TRBV5-5; J gene: TRBJ2-7; CDR3 protein: CASSLASTENEQYF
V gene: TRBV21-1; J gene: TRBJ2-7; CDR3 protein: CASSAPPDRSSYEQYF
V gene: TRBV5-1; J gene: TRBJ2-3; CDR3 protein: CASSRGTGALVFTDTQYF
V gene: TRBV2; J gene: TRBJ1-1; CDR3 protein: CASTLGTRAGEAFF
V gene: TRBV20-1; J gene: TRBJ1-6; CDR3 protein: CSVGTFNSPLHF
V gene: TRBV2; J gene: TRBJ1-6; CDR3 protein: CASRHRDRGFIDSPLHF
V gene: TRBV3-1; J gene: TRBJ1-2; CDR3 protein: CASSQGLGGLYGYTF
V gene: TRBV7-2; J gene: TRBJ2-5; CDR3 protein: CASSKRGRGETQYF
V gene: TRBV10-2; J gene: TRBJ1-6; CDR3 protein: CASRQGLDSPLHF
V gene: TRBV9; J gene: TRBJ2-2; CDR3 protein: CASSVARLGITGELFF
V gene: TRBV5-1; J gene: TRBJ2-7; CDR3 protein: CASSLLGASSEQYF
V gene: TRBV14; J gene: TRBJ1-4; CDR3 protein: CASSQHHGQLNEKLFF
V gene: TRBV5-6; J gene: TRBJ2-7; CDR3 protein: CASSWGFAYEQYF
V gene: TRBV27; J gene: TRBJ2-3; CDR3 protein: CASSLRDFTNTDTQYF
V gene: TRBV7-9; J gene: TRBJ2-3; CDR3 protein: CATLTGVNTDTQYF
V gene: TRBV7-2; J gene: TRBJ2-1; CDR3 protein: CASSPTGTRSSYNEQFF
V gene: TRBV29-1; J gene: TRBJ1-2; CDR3 protein: CSVEEKQKGGYTF
V gene: TRBV7-9; J gene: TRBJ2-1; CDR3 protein: CASSLSPGRQGNEQFF
V gene: TRBV15; J gene: TRBJ2-3; CDR3 protein: CATSSPLSGGEGTDTQYF
V gene: TRBV6-1; J gene: TRBJ1-5; CDR3 protein: CASLDRGIAPQHF
V gene: TRBV6-1; J gene: TRBJ2-3; CDR3 protein: CASSLRGGRSTDTQYF
V gene: TRBV11-2; J gene: TRBJ2-7; CDR3 protein: CASSLGLSASYEQYF
V gene: TRBV20-1; J gene: TRBJ2-7; CDR3 protein: CSASEGILEYEQYF
V gene: TRBV21-1; J gene: TRBJ2-7; CDR3 protein: CASSMEVGGQASYEQYF
V gene: TRBV7-6; J gene: TRBJ2-1; CDR3 protein: CASSRWGQYNEQFF
V gene: TRBV5-1; J gene: TRBJ1-1; CDR3 protein: CASPQSTGKKDTEAFF
V gene: TRBV3-1; J gene: TRBJ2-7; CDR3 protein: CASSHSRHLYEQYF
V gene: TRBV5-1; J gene: TRBJ2-5; CDR3 protein: CASSLVDRRLQETQYF
V gene: TRBV2; J gene: TRBJ2-1; CDR3 protein: CASKFTGGEWNEQFF
V gene: TRBV30; J gene: TRBJ2-2; CDR3 protein: CAWSVLFRDRSGELFF
V gene: TRBV20-1; J gene: TRBJ2-1; CDR3 protein: CSANRRTETYNEQFF
V gene: TRBV6-1; J gene: TRBJ2-1; CDR3 protein: CASSDLPGLAGNNEQFF
V gene: TRBV28; J gene: TRBJ1-3; CDR3 protein: CASSSGVYSGNTIYF
V gene: TRBV6-5; J gene: TRBJ1-1; CDR3 protein: CASSLTRVTEAFF
V gene: TRBV10-3; J gene: TRBJ2-7; CDR3 protein: CATLGGTNTYEQYF
V gene: TRBV5-1; J gene: TRBJ2-3; CDR3 protein: CASSAGQGATKAQYF
V gene: TRBV5-8; J gene: TRBJ2-1; CDR3 protein: CASSLTLAGGYNEQFF